The text below deals with one T cell receptor beta chain. The sample comes from a study of blood T cell repertoires in COVID-19. TCRdb's copy holds only in-frame clones and misses some; the assay was immunoSEQ multiplex PCR. The sample has some 250,000 clones; more than 75% are singletons. Germline V gene lookup returns CDR1 SEHNR and CDR2 FQNEAQ (reference sequence). The CDR3 spans 12 residues. V dropped 7 bases and J dropped 8; count of bases not matched to a gene: 7. This clonotype was sampled from a woman between 35 and 50 years old who had recovered from COVID-19. The rearrangement joins TRBV7-9 to TRBJ1-2; 7 bases fit TRBD1. Sequencing was done on a sample of peripheral blood. Written as DNA, the CDR3 is TGTGCCAGCACCCGACAGGGACGGGGCTACACCTTC. This encodes CASTRQGRGYTF.